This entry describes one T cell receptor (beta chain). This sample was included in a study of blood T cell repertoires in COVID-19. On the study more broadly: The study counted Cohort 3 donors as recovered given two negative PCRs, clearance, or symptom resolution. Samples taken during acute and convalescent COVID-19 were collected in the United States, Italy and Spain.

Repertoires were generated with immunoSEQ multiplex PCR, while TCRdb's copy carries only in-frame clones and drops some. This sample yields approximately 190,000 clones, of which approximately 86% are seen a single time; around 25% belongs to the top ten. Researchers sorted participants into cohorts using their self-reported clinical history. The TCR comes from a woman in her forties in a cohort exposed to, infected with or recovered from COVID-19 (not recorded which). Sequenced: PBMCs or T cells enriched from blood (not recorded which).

The CDR3 loop reads CASRVGQNSPLHF. The DNA of the CDR3 is TGTGCCAGCCGGGTAGGCCAGAATTCACCCCTCCACTTT. V is TRBV12-3 or TRBV12-4 and J is TRBJ1-6, with D unclear. The germline V and J ends were trimmed by 8 bases and 7 bases, with 12 bases remaining between them. There are 13 residues in the CDR3.